The 12 T cell receptor beta chains below come from one sample, sequenced in a study of post-analysis software for immune sequencing data. General observations from the study: Patients used a few TRBV segments, including TRBV5-6, TRBV5-1 and TRBV20-1, more often than controls.

TCR beta cDNA libraries included unique molecular identifiers. TCRdb used MiXCR to reprocess the PCR reads, holding one entry per CDR3 protein. The sample has approximately 660,000 distinct CDR3 sequences, more than 50% seen once. These TCRs' antigens remain unknown. The specimen sequenced was blood. The receptors stem from a girl aged 2-9 years with multiple sclerosis.

This clonotype was picked up one time. The chain carries TRBV24-1 and TRBJ2-1; D remains unclear. Germline CDR1 and CDR2: KGHDR and SFDVKD. CDR3 length: 15 residues. V was shortened by 3 bases and J by 5 bases, with 13 bases between the two germline ends. CDR3 amino acids: CATSDDGQIHNEQFF. CDR3 in DNA: TGTGCCACCAGTGATGACGGGCAGATCCACAATGAGCAGTTCTTC.

This clonotype was observed a few times. This sequence joins TRBV10-3 and TRBJ2-7; a weak D match, TRBD2 (6 bases). The CDR3 is 15 residues long. Trimming took off 2 bases at V and 2 bases at J, with 13 bases between the two ends. The germline V gene encodes CDR1 ENHRY and CDR2 SYGVKD. CDR3 nucleotide sequence: TGTGCCATCAGTGAGGGGACTTACGTAACCTACGAGCAGTACTTC. Amino acid sequence: CAISEGTYVTYEQYF.

This clonotype was detected a few times. The chain carries TRBV29-1 and TRBJ1-1; D not certain. The germline V gene encodes CDR1 SQVTM and CDR2 ANQGSEA. This CDR3 has 14 amino acids. The V end was cut by 1 base, the J end by 3 bases, with 12 bases between. This chain's CDR3 is CSVEGLRDHTEAFF. CDR3 sequence (DNA): TGCAGCGTTGAAGGCCTCCGGGATCACACTGAAGCTTTCTTT.

This chain connects TRBV29-1 to TRBJ1-2; D is possibly TRBD1 (5 bases). Germline assignment: CDR1 SQVTM and CDR2 ANQGSEA. CDR3 length: 11 amino acids. The V end lost 4 bases, the J end lost 8 bases, and 11 bases lay between the germline ends. CDR3 region: CSVGRDSGYTF. The CDR3 DNA follows: TGCAGCGTTGGGAGAGACAGCGGCTACACCTTC.

This chain joins TRBV12-5 and TRBJ1-2; 10 positions match TRBD1. J was trimmed by 0 bases and V by 5 bases; bases with no gene match: 6. The germline CDR1 and CDR2 sequences are LGHNT and FRNRAP. The CDR3 runs 16 residues. CDR3 amino acids: CASGSGQGGSNYGYTF. As DNA, the CDR3 is TGTGCTAGTGGTAGCGGACAGGGGGGATCTAACTATGGCTACACCTTC.

This clonotype was found a few times. The V gene is TRBV6-5, the J gene TRBJ2-1; D is possibly TRBD1 (5 bases). CDR1 MNHEY and CDR2 SVGAGI come from the germline V gene. CDR3 length: 15 amino acids. V shed 2 bases and J shed 2 bases, with 10 bases lying between them. CDR3 loop: CASSYLPTAYNEQFF. CDR3 nucleotide sequence: TGTGCCAGCAGTTACCTTCCGACAGCCTACAATGAGCAGTTCTTC.

This chain uses TRBV29-1 with TRBJ2-3, with a tentative D call TRBD1 (6 bases). This CDR3 contains 17 residues. Germline CDR1 and CDR2: SQVTM and ANQGSEA. The V end lost 0 bases, the J end lost 2 bases, and 18 bases lay between the germline ends. The CDR3 spells CSVEDRVRGSITDTQYF. The CDR3 DNA reads as TGCAGCGTTGAAGATCGAGTGAGGGGGAGTATCACAGATACGCAGTATTTT.

The chain has TRBV7-2 and TRBJ2-5; D is unclear. V was pared by 1 base and J by 5 bases, with 8 bases between. Germline CDR1 SGHTA, CDR2 FQGNSA. The CDR3 totals 13 residues. This CDR3 is CASSLVDAETQYF. CDR3 DNA sequence: TGTGCCAGCAGCTTAGTAGATGCGGAGACCCAGTACTTC. Full variable domain (rest looked up from reference TRBV7-2 and TRBJ2-5): GAGVSQSPSNKVTEKGKDVELRCDPISGHTALYWYRQSLGQGLEFLIYFQGNSAPDKSGLPSDRFSAERTGGSVSTLTIQRTQQEDSAVYLCASSLVDAETQYFGPGTRLLVL.

The V and J genes are TRBV5-4 and TRBJ1-4; D gene ambiguous. This CDR3 contains 15 residues. Trimming shortened V by 2 bases and J by 0 bases, and 8 bases separated the two germline ends. The germline gives CDR1 SGHNT, CDR2 YYREEE (reference sequence). This CDR3 reads CASSFPLSTNEKLFF. The CDR3 coding sequence is TGTGCCAGCAGCTTCCCTCTATCAACTAATGAAAAACTGTTTTTT.

The chain is built from TRBV7-9 and TRBJ2-7; D uncertain. There are 16 residues in the CDR3. V lost 3 bases and J lost 0, with 15 bases in between. Germline-derived CDR1 and CDR2 are SEHNR and FQNEAQ (reference sequence). DNA for the CDR3: TGTGCCAGCAGCTTGGGCGGCCTCGGAACCTCCTACGAGCAGTACTTC. Protein sequence: CASSLGGLGTSYEQYF.

The chain recombines TRBV11-2 with TRBJ2-3, with TRBD2 identical over 10 bases. Germline loops: CDR1 SGHAT, CDR2 FQNNGV. This CDR3 region has 17 residues. The V and J ends lost 5 bases and 0 bases, in that order; junction bases with no gene match: 8. The CDR3 DNA is TGTGCCAGCAGCCCAGCGGGGGGGGCCCGGAGCACAGATACGCAGTATTTT. Translation gives CASSPAGGARSTDTQYF.

The chain uses TRBV12-3 or TRBV12-4 and TRBJ1-1; 8 nucleotides align to TRBD1. The CDR3 runs 15 residues. V lost 6 bases and J lost 4; bases outside the gene matches: 10. The CDR3 loop is CASSTGQGLGTEAFF. For the CDR3, the DNA is TGTGCCAGCAGCACCGGACAGGGTCTGGGCACTGAAGCTTTCTTT.